One sample yielded the 28 T cell receptor beta chains listed below, sequenced in a study of Ad26.COV2.S vaccination and SARS-CoV-2 variants. The data were produced by immunoSEQ multiplex PCR, yet TCRdb's version contains in-frame clones alone and is incomplete. The sample consists of over 400,000 clones, around 92% of them appearing once. Treatment given: some 20 received Ad26.COV2.S at low or high dose, single or two shots; several received placebo; per-sample allocation not given. Material that was analyzed had been drawn on day 63 after the first vaccine or placebo injection. The sample consisted of peripheral blood, taken in a trial of Ad26.COV2.S vaccine versus placebo. These receptors came from a person between 18 and 59 years old who received the Ad26.COV2.S COVID-19 vaccine or a placebo.

The chain combines TRBV30 with TRBJ2-7; 7 bases agree with TRBD1. The CDR3 contains 12 residues. Trimming removed 5 bases from V and 3 bases from J; junction bases left unmatched: 4. Germline V gene data show CDR1 as GTSNPN and CDR2 as SVGIG (reference sequence). The CDR3 sequence is CAWARDSYEQYF. As DNA, the CDR3 is TGTGCCTGGGCCCGGGACAGCTACGAGCAGTACTTC. Drawing the rest from reference TRBV30 and TRBJ2-7, the complete variable domain is SQTIHQWPATLVQPVGSPLSLECTVEGTSNPNLYWYRQAAGRGLQLLFYSVGIGQISSEVPQNLSASRPQDRQFILSSKKLLLSDSGFYLCAWARDSYEQYFGPGTRLTVT.

This clone was seen once. V usage is TRBV5-1 and J usage is TRBJ2-1; TRBD2 matches at 7 bases. CDR3 length: 15 amino acids. Germline V CDR1 and CDR2: SGHRS, YFSETQ. J was trimmed by 0 bases and V by 4 bases; bases with no gene match: 4. As DNA, the CDR3 is TGCGCCAGCAGCCATGGACTAGTCTCCTACAATGAGCAGTTCTTC. Amino acids: CASSHGLVSYNEQFF.

V usage is TRBV5-1 and J usage is TRBJ1-3, with D perhaps TRBD1 (5 bases). Germline V lookup: CDR1 SGHRS, CDR2 YFSETQ. The CDR3 consists of 15 residues. With 0 bases removed from V and 1 base from J, the gap between germline ends came to 8 bases. CDR3 coding DNA: TGCGCCAGCAGCTTGGCCGGGGGTTCTGGAAACACCATATATTTT. It encodes CASSLAGGSGNTIYF.

The chain couples TRBV6-9 to TRBJ2-1; TRBD1 matches 7 bases. This CDR3 is built from 16 residues. Germline-derived CDR1 and CDR2 are MNHGY and SVAAGI. Germline trimming cut 2 bases from V and 4 bases from J; bases unmatched to any gene: 8. Written as DNA, the CDR3 is TGTGCCAGCAGTTATCCGGGGACAGAGGCGTACAATGAGCAGTTCTTC. Residues: CASSYPGTEAYNEQFF.

The chain employs TRBV6-5 and TRBJ1-3; D not resolved. V was cut by 6 bases and J by 0 bases, with 12 bases left in between. The CDR3 length is 15 residues. Germline V gene sequence: CDR1 MNHEY, CDR2 SVGAGI. As DNA, the CDR3 is TGTGCCAGCAGACTGGGAATTCTCTCTGGAAACACCATATATTTT. Translating gives CASRLGILSGNTIYF.

This clone was observed a handful of times. J is TRBJ1-2 and V is TRBV7-9; perhaps TRBD1 as D (5 bases). The germline CDR1 and CDR2 sequences are SEHNR and FQNEAQ (reference sequence). The CDR3 is 12 residues long. Trimming left V 10 bases short and J 8 bases short, with 17 bases between. The CDR3 sequence is CATGQGSGGYTF. CDR3 coding DNA: TGTGCCACGGGCCAGGGATCTGGCGGCTACACCTTC.

On this clone itself: Sequence at one end of the junction differs from germline and may be a read error. The genes are TRBV7-8 and TRBJ1-5, with D possibly TRBD1 on 5 matching bases. This CDR3 contains 13 residues. CDR1 and CDR2 from the germline V gene are SGHVS and FQNEAQ. CDR3 residues: CASTLGVNQPQHF. DNA for the CDR3: TGTGCCAGCACCTTAGGGGTCAATCAGCCCCAGCATTTT.

The chain joins TRBV5-6 to TRBJ2-3; 11 bases fit TRBD1. The ends lost 7 bases at V and 4 bases at J; junction bases unmatched: 2. The length of the CDR3 is 13 residues. Germline CDR1 reads SGHDT; CDR2 reads YYEEEE. CDR3 in DNA: TGTGCCAGCGGGACAGGGGGACCAGATACGCAGTATTTT. Amino acids: CASGTGGPDTQYF.

V usage is TRBV28 and J usage is TRBJ2-1; 9 bases line up with TRBD1. The CDR3 runs 15 residues. Looked up from germline, CDR1 is MDHEN and CDR2 is SYDVKM. With 8 bases clipped from V and 1 base from J, the junction kept 6 bases outside the gene matches. CDR3 in amino acids: CASGSGTGSYNEQFF. DNA of the CDR3: TGTGCCAGCGGCTCTGGGACAGGGTCCTACAATGAGCAGTTCTTC.

CDR3 DNA: TGCGCCAGCAGCACCCTAGCGGGGACCTGGACAGATACGCAGTATTTT. Protein: CASSTLAGTWTDTQYF. The chain employs TRBV5-1 and TRBJ2-3, with 9 bases fitting TRBD2. Germline-derived CDR1 and CDR2 are SGHRS and YFSETQ. Trimming cost V 4 bases and J 3 bases; bases outside gene matches: 9. The CDR3 contains 16 residues.

The chain couples TRBV29-1 to TRBJ2-5; a weak D match, TRBD2 (7 bases). Trimming removed 8 bases at V and 8 bases at J, with 15 bases between. The germline V gene encodes CDR1 SQVTM and CDR2 ANQGSEA. The CDR3 runs 11 residues. The CDR3: CSPPGGGTQYF. The CDR3 DNA is TGCAGCCCCCCCGGCGGGGGCACCCAGTACTTC.

The chain joins TRBV4-1 to TRBJ1-1; D may be TRBD1 (6 bases). The CDR3 is made up of 14 amino acids. V gave up 4 bases and J gave up 3 bases, with 12 bases separating them. Looked up from germline, CDR1 is MGHRA and CDR2 is YSYEKL. For the CDR3, the DNA is TGCGCCAGCAGCCGATTAAGGGGGGACACTGAAGCTTTCTTT. It translates to CASSRLRGDTEAFF.

The gene calls are TRBV27 and TRBJ1-2; TRBD1 might be the D (5 bases). The CDR3 extends over 14 amino acids. Between the trimmed V and J ends, which lost 3 bases and 4 bases, there was a span of 12 bases. CDR1 and CDR2 (germline): MNHEY, SMNVEV (reference sequence). The CDR3 DNA reads as TGTGCCAGCAGTTTGGCGGGGGATCGCTATGGCTACACCTTC. Residues: CASSLAGDRYGYTF.

CDR3: CASSTPQGWSYEQYF. The CDR3 DNA follows: TGTGCCAGCAGTACACCTCAGGGTTGGAGCTACGAGCAGTACTTC. J is TRBJ2-7 and V is TRBV28; maybe TRBD1 (5 bases). The CDR3 runs to 15 residues. CDR1 and CDR2 (germline): MDHEN, SYDVKM. Trimming removed 5 bases from V and 3 bases from J, with 17 bases in between.

This chain uses TRBV20-1 with TRBJ2-7, with unresolved D. Germline V CDR1 and CDR2: DFQATT, SNEGSKA (reference sequence). This CDR3 contains 11 residues. V was clipped by 5 bases and J by 6 bases, with 11 bases between them. The CDR3 is CSACTEVEQYF. The CDR3 coding sequence is TGCAGTGCTTGTACAGAAGTCGAGCAGTACTTC.

This clone has a handful of counts. The chain is built from TRBV14 and TRBJ1-2, with D unresolved. The germline V gene has CDR1 SGHDN and CDR2 FVKESK. The CDR3 is 14 amino acids. With 1 base removed from V and 2 bases from J, the gap between germline ends came to 8 bases. The CDR3 sequence: CASSQVGENYGYTF. The CDR3 DNA reads as TGTGCCAGCAGCCAAGTCGGGGAGAACTATGGCTACACCTTC.

This clone was seen only once. The rearrangement links TRBV28 to TRBJ1-4; D ambiguous. This CDR3 spans 14 amino acids. V dropped 4 bases and J dropped 8 bases, with 14 bases sitting between them. Germline V gives CDR1 MDHEN, CDR2 SYDVKM. In nucleotides, the CDR3 is TGTGCCAGCAGTTCCACCGGGGTAGGGGAAAAACTGTTTTTT. Amino acids: CASSSTGVGEKLFF.

Written as DNA, the CDR3 is TGTGCCAGCAGCAGGGGGGCTGGGGCCAACGTCCTGACTTTC. The encoded protein is CASSRGAGANVLTF. This sequence joins TRBV7-2 and TRBJ2-6; D may be TRBD1 or TRBD2 (6 bases each). This CDR3 contains 14 residues. Trimming stripped 5 bases from V and 2 bases from J, with 7 bases between. Germline-derived CDR1 and CDR2 are SGHTA and FQGNSA.

V usage is TRBV6-5 and J usage is TRBJ2-1; 11 bases are a match to TRBD2. Per germline, CDR1 MNHEY and CDR2 SVGAGI. J gave up 6 bases and V 6 bases, and 7 bases lay outside the gene matches. The CDR3 is 15 residues long. CDR3 in amino acids: CASRLAGGGGNEQFF. For the CDR3, the DNA is TGTGCCAGCAGATTAGCGGGGGGGGGCGGCAATGAGCAGTTCTTC.

The rearrangement joins TRBV19 to TRBJ1-6, with no clear D. The CDR3 is 15 residues long. Trimming removed 7 bases at V and 0 bases at J, with 10 bases between. The germline V gene encodes CDR1 LNHDA and CDR2 SQIVND (reference sequence). The DNA for the CDR3 is TGTGCCAGTATGGTCGCGAGCTCCTATAATTCACCCCTCCACTTT. It is translated as CASMVASSYNSPLHF.

This clone was found once. Additional DNA sequences in this sample encode the identical CDR3. The chain couples TRBV7-2 to TRBJ1-2, with D maybe TRBD1 (6 bases). The CDR3 spans 15 residues. Germline V gives CDR1 SGHTA, CDR2 FQGNSA. V was cut by 1 base and J by 2 bases, with 11 bases left in between. The chain's CDR3 is CASSLDATGNYGYTF. CDR3 in DNA: TGTGCCAGCAGCTTAGACGCGACAGGAAACTATGGCTACACCTTC. The variable domain in full, completed from reference TRBV7-2 and TRBJ1-2, reads GAGVSQSPSNKVTEKGKDVELRCDPISGHTALYWYRQSLGQGLEFLIYFQGNSAPDKSGLPSDRFSAERTGGSVSTLTIQRTQQEDSAVYLCASSLDATGNYGYTFGSGTRLTVV.

The rearrangement joins TRBV5-1 to TRBJ1-2, with D maybe TRBD1 (5 bases). Germline V lookup: CDR1 SGHRS, CDR2 YFSETQ. Between the trimmed V and J ends, which lost 3 bases and 1 base, there was a span of 25 bases. The CDR3 runs to 19 residues. The CDR3 sequence: CASSSPGGDLPTSNYGYTF. In DNA form, the CDR3 reads TGCGCCAGCAGCTCCCCGGGAGGGGACCTACCGACCAGTAACTATGGCTACACCTTC.

CDR3 region: CASSQLTVPGTGLHEQYF. DNA of the CDR3: TGTGCCAGCTCCCAACTTACTGTTCCCGGGACAGGGTTACACGAGCAGTACTTC. The genes are TRBV18 and TRBJ2-7; 9 bases map to TRBD1. The CDR3 runs to 18 residues. The trim removed 6 bases at V and 5 bases at J, leaving 20 bases unmatched. The germline V gene has CDR1 KGHSH and CDR2 LQKENI. Based on the CDR3 plus reference TRBV18 and TRBJ2-7, the full variable domain is NAGVMQNPRHLVRRRGQEARLRCSPMKGHSHVYWYRQLPEEGLKFMVYLQKENIIDESGMPKERFSAEFPKEGPSILRIQQVVRGDSAAYFCASSQLTVPGTGLHEQYFGPGTRLTVT.

V gene TRBV4-1 combines with J gene TRBJ2-3; 11 bases line up with TRBD2. This CDR3 spans 14 amino acids. Per the germline V gene, CDR1 is MGHRA and CDR2 is YSYEKL. Trimming removed 4 bases from V and 6 bases from J; junction bases left unmatched: 3. CDR3 sequence: CASSRLAGRDTQYF. In DNA form, the CDR3 reads TGCGCCAGCAGCCGACTAGCGGGGAGGGATACGCAGTATTTT.

The V and J genes are TRBV6-1 and TRBJ1-2; D unclear. Trimming took off 2 bases at V and 4 bases at J, with 8 bases between the two ends. This CDR3 spans 13 amino acids. The germline V gene encodes CDR1 MNHNS and CDR2 SASEGT. In DNA form, the CDR3 reads TGTGCCAGCAGTGAAAACGGGGTCTATGGCTACACCTTC. Translating it yields CASSENGVYGYTF.

V usage is TRBV5-6 and J usage is TRBJ2-3, with D perhaps TRBD2 (6 bases). This CDR3 spans 15 amino acids. Germline V gene data show CDR1 as SGHDT and CDR2 as YYEEEE. Trimming removed 4 bases from V and 6 bases from J, with 18 bases in between. CDR3 amino acids: CASSVIGGIGDTQYF. The CDR3 DNA reads TGTGCCAGCAGCGTGATCGGGGGTATAGGGGATACGCAGTATTTT.

In this sample, this clone turned up a few times. This chain uses TRBV18 with TRBJ1-2; no clear D gene. CDR1 and CDR2 (germline): KGHSH, LQKENI. This CDR3 contains 15 residues. Trimming left V 6 bases short and J 1 base short, with 15 bases between. The CDR3 loop is CASSPDSTGNYGYTF. In DNA form, the CDR3 reads TGTGCCAGCTCCCCAGACTCGACGGGTAACTATGGCTACACCTTC. Variable domain in full (rest from reference TRBV18 and TRBJ1-2): NAGVMQNPRHLVRRRGQEARLRCSPMKGHSHVYWYRQLPEEGLKFMVYLQKENIIDESGMPKERFSAEFPKEGPSILRIQQVVRGDSAAYFCASSPDSTGNYGYTFGSGTRLTVV.

The chain recombines TRBV27 with TRBJ2-4; TRBD2 aligns across 8 bases. V shed 1 base and J 4 bases; nucleotides not matched to a gene: 6. Looked up from germline, CDR1 is MNHEY and CDR2 is SMNVEV (reference sequence). The CDR3 contains 16 residues. The chain's CDR3 is CASSLWAGGSKNIQYF. CDR3 in DNA: TGTGCCAGCAGTTTATGGGCGGGGGGATCGAAAAACATTCAGTACTTC.